These T cell receptor beta chains were read from a single sample in a study of Ad26.COV2.S vaccination and SARS-CoV-2 variants. The protocol was immunoSEQ multiplex PCR, while the TCRdb copy is restricted to in-frame clones and leaves out a portion. The sample has about 410,000 clones; about nine tenths are singletons. Material: peripheral blood, obtained in a trial of Ad26.COV2.S vaccine versus placebo. Receptors originate from a person aged 18-65 years who received the Ad26.COV2.S COVID-19 vaccine or a placebo. Each CDR3 is given with its conserved first and last residue. D genes are given only for firm matches. Size values are once, few and many counts, or a class for expanded clones, and some rows have none.

- | TRBJ1-4 | TRBV4-1 | - | CASSHGRGRTNEKLFF | TGCGCCAGCAGCCACGGCCGAGGACGAACTAATGAAAAACTGTTTTTT
TRBD1 | TRBJ1-1 | TRBV5-6 | once | CASSFITGGTEAFF | TGTGCCAGCAGCTTCATCACAGGGGGCACTGAAGCTTTCTTT
TRBD1 | TRBJ1-2 | TRBV5-4 | once | CASSSGGWDNYGYTF | TGTGCCAGCAGTTCAGGGGGCTGGGATAACTATGGCTACACCTTC
- | TRBJ1-2 | TRBV5-5 | - | CASSVRDDYTF | TGTGCCAGCAGCGTCCGAGATGACTACACCTTC
- | TRBJ1-2 | TRBV4-2 | - | CASSQVSRGSHNYGYTF | TGTGCCAGCAGCCAAGTCTCACGGGGATCACATAACTATGGCTACACCTTC
TRBD1 | TRBJ1-1 | TRBV5-5 | - | CASSLGAGGALTEAFF | TGTGCCAGCAGCTTGGGGGCAGGGGGCGCTTTGACTGAAGCTTTCTTT
- | TRBJ1-2 | TRBV12-3/TRBV12-4 | - | CASSFQAYYGYTF | TGTGCCAGCAGTTTTCAGGCTTACTATGGCTACACCTTC
TRBD1 | TRBJ2-1 | TRBV15 | - | CATSPKPGTGSDEQFF | TGTGCCACCAGCCCCAAGCCCGGGACAGGGTCAGATGAGCAGTTCTTC
- | TRBJ2-2 | TRBV6-4 | - | CASSDFGGAGAGELFF | TGTGCCAGCAGTGACTTTGGGGGCGCGGGGGCCGGGGAGCTGTTTTTT
- | TRBJ1-1 | TRBV11-2 | - | CASSLALNTEAFF | TGTGCCAGCAGCTTAGCCTTGAACACTGAAGCTTTCTTT
- | TRBJ1-5 | TRBV5-6 | - | CASSSRVSNQPQHF | TGTGCCAGCAGCTCGCGGGTTAGCAATCAGCCCCAGCATTTT
TRBD1 | TRBJ2-5 | TRBV2 | - | CASAGQGWETQYF | TGTGCCAGCGCGGGACAGGGATGGGAGACCCAGTACTTC
- | TRBJ1-2 | TRBV27 | once | CASSLSEANYGYTF | TGTGCCAGCAGTTTATCCGAAGCTAACTATGGCTACACCTTC
- | TRBJ1-4 | TRBV4-3 | - | CASSLTWQMGNEKLFF | TGCGCCAGCAGCCTTACCTGGCAAATGGGGAATGAAAAACTGTTTTTT
- | TRBJ1-4 | TRBV4-1 | - | CASSQGEGTNEKLFF | TGCGCCAGCAGCCAAGGGGAGGGAACTAATGAAAAACTGTTTTTT
- | TRBJ2-2 | TRBV4-1 | - | CASSHQLGNTGELFF | TGCGCCAGCAGCCATCAGTTGGGGAACACCGGGGAGCTGTTTTTT
TRBD1 | TRBJ2-7 | TRBV7-9 | - | CASSLLGAGGEYEQYF | TGTGCCAGCAGCTTACTAGGGGCAGGGGGCGAATACGAGCAGTACTTC
TRBD1 | TRBJ1-1 | TRBV6-6 | - | CASRTWTGAGDTEAFF | TGTGCCAGCAGGACCTGGACAGGGGCTGGGGACACTGAAGCTTTCTTT
- | TRBJ2-5 | TRBV19 | - | CASSKRGRVQETQYF | TGTGCCAGTAGTAAAAGGGGCAGGGTCCAAGAGACCCAGTACTTC
- | TRBJ1-5 | TRBV10-2 | - | CASMPGLNGDQPQHF | TGCGCCAGCATGCCGGGTCTCAACGGGGATCAGCCCCAGCATTTT
- | TRBJ1-2 | TRBV5-1 | few | CASSLDSGAGYTF | TGCGCCAGCAGCTTGGACTCAGGGGCTGGCTACACCTTC
- | TRBJ1-1 | TRBV18 | - | CASSPSRDHTEAFF | TGTGCCAGCTCACCAAGTCGGGATCACACTGAAGCTTTCTTT
TRBD1 | TRBJ2-7 | TRBV5-1 | - | CASSLQGDEQYF | TGCGCCAGCAGCTTACAGGGGGACGAGCAGTACTTC
TRBD1 | TRBJ1-5 | TRBV6-2/TRBV6-3 | - | CASSYMDRGWELGNQPQHF | TGTGCCAGCAGTTACATGGACAGGGGATGGGAATTGGGCAATCAGCCCCAGCATTTT
TRBD1 | TRBJ1-2 | TRBV6-5 | - | CASSSVGQGSYYGYTF | TGTGCCAGCAGTTCAGTTGGACAGGGGTCGTACTATGGCTACACCTTC
- | TRBJ1-6 | TRBV6-2/TRBV6-3 | - | CASSPEAGDSPLHF | TGTGCCAGCAGCCCCGAGGCAGGGGATTCACCCCTCCACTTT
- | TRBJ2-2 | TRBV7-2 | - | CASSLVVDTGELFF | TGTGCCAGCAGCTTAGTGGTAGACACCGGGGAGCTGTTTTTT
- | TRBJ2-1 | TRBV7-2 | - | CASSLGRGPYNEQFF | TGTGCCAGCAGCTTAGGGCGGGGCCCCTACAATGAGCAGTTCTTC
- | TRBJ1-3 | TRBV30 | once | CAWSRRTPLKSGNTIYF | TGTGCCTGGAGTAGGAGGACTCCTCTCAAGTCTGGAAACACCATATATTTT
- | TRBJ2-7 | TRBV20-1 | - | CSAEVTDEQYF | TGCAGTGCTGAAGTTACGGACGAGCAGTACTTC
TRBD1 | TRBJ2-3 | TRBV24-1 | - | CATSDSEGTAQDTQYF | TGTGCCACCAGTGATTCAGAGGGGACAGCGCAGGATACGCAGTATTTT
- | TRBJ2-7 | TRBV23-1 | - | CASSLQRPSSYEQYF | TGCGCCAGCAGTTTACAGCGACCTAGCTCCTACGAGCAGTACTTC
- | TRBJ2-1 | TRBV5-6 | - | CASSLIRRPYNEQFF | TGTGCCAGCAGCCTCATCCGAAGACCTTACAATGAGCAGTTCTTC
TRBD2 | TRBJ2-3 | TRBV5-1 | once | CASSLAGTSARGGDTQYF | TGCGCCAGCAGCTTGGCCGGGACTAGCGCTAGGGGAGGAGATACGCAGTATTTT
- | TRBJ1-5 | TRBV30 | - | CAWSVTPNQPQHF | TGTGCCTGGAGTGTGACCCCCAATCAGCCCCAGCATTTT
- | TRBJ1-1 | TRBV6-5 | - | CASSYSRKNTEAFF | TGTGCCAGCAGTTACTCTAGGAAGAACACTGAAGCTTTCTTT
- | TRBJ1-2 | TRBV4-1 | - | CASSQAGALGYTF | TGCGCCAGCAGCCAAGCAGGGGCGCTTGGCTACACCTTC
TRBD1 | TRBJ2-1 | TRBV29-1 | - | CSVGDRGRNEQFF | TGCAGCGTTGGGGACAGGGGGCGGAATGAGCAGTTCTTC
- | TRBJ2-7 | TRBV27 | - | CASSRQVGPAEQYF | TGTGCCAGCAGTCGACAGGTTGGTCCTGCCGAGCAGTACTTC
TRBD1 | TRBJ1-4 | TRBV5-6 | - | CASSSDTGGGKEKLFF | TGTGCCAGCAGCTCCGATACAGGGGGCGGCAAGGAAAAACTGTTTTTT
TRBD1 | TRBJ2-3 | TRBV9 | - | CASSALNRGHTDTQYF | TGTGCCAGCAGCGCCTTAAACAGGGGACACACAGATACGCAGTATTTT
- | TRBJ1-4 | TRBV7-2 | once | CASSSVLGHNNEKLFF | TGTGCCAGCAGCTCGGTTTTGGGGCATAATAATGAAAAACTGTTTTTT
- | TRBJ2-7 | TRBV5-1 | - | CASSLEDSYEQYF | TGCGCCAGCAGCTTGGAGGACAGCTACGAGCAGTACTTC
- | TRBJ1-2 | TRBV5-4 | - | CASSQPGGYTF | TGTGCCAGCAGTCAACCGGGGGGCTACACCTTC
TRBD2 | TRBJ2-7 | TRBV4-1 | - | CASSPGLAGSYEQYF | TGCGCCAGCAGCCCCGGACTAGCGGGGTCCTACGAGCAGTACTTC
TRBD1 | TRBJ2-7 | TRBV5-1 | - | CASSSTGISYEQYF | TGCGCCAGCAGCTCGACAGGGATTTCCTACGAGCAGTACTTC
TRBD2 | TRBJ2-7 | TRBV6-5 | once | CASSNSLAGGSYEQYF | TGTGCCAGCAGTAACTCACTAGCGGGGGGTTCCTACGAGCAGTACTTC
- | TRBJ1-1 | TRBV19 | - | CASSIIGHLTEAFF | TGTGCCAGTAGTATAATAGGGCACCTGACTGAAGCTTTCTTT
TRBD1 | TRBJ1-1 | TRBV5-4 | - | CASSSAGGNTEAFF | TGTGCCAGCAGCTCCGCAGGGGGGAACACTGAAGCTTTCTTT
- | TRBJ1-2 | TRBV5-6 | - | CASSLGSTVGYTF | TGTGCCAGCAGCTTGGGATCAACCGTTGGCTACACCTTC
TRBD2 | TRBJ2-3 | TRBV24-1 | - | CATSDPLAGGTDTQYF | TGTGCCACCAGTGATCCTCTAGCGGGGGGGACAGATACGCAGTATTTT
TRBD1 | TRBJ1-5 | TRBV7-9 | - | CASSLSEGAGQPQHF | TGTGCCAGCAGCTTATCCGAGGGGGCAGGACAGCCCCAGCATTTT
TRBD1 | TRBJ1-4 | TRBV4-1 | few | CASSQSPNPRDRGDEKLFF | TGCGCCAGCAGCCAATCCCCTAACCCCCGCGACAGGGGAGATGAAAAACTGTTTTTT
- | TRBJ2-5 | TRBV2 | - | CASTILRGADQETQYF | TGTGCCAGCACTATCCTCAGGGGCGCCGACCAAGAGACCCAGTACTTC
- | TRBJ2-7 | TRBV12-3/TRBV12-4 | - | CASSWYRPNEQYF | TGTGCCAGCAGTTGGTATAGGCCCAACGAGCAGTACTTC